The clone carrying this TCR beta chain turned up a few times. Its target is unknown. Trimming removed 4 bases from V and 3 bases from J, with 10 bases in between. CDR3 length: 12 amino acids. Germline V CDR1 and CDR2: SQVTM, ANQGSEA. This sample was taken from a study of identical twins. Study-wide results and caveats: Analyses of zero insertions could, in part, be confounded by invariant MAIT and iNKT cells. Cross-sectional statistics, not tracking of the same donors, supported the conclusions. Cord blood beta clonotypes present at high abundance carried fewer insertions; no such pattern appeared in memory repertoires.

A universal primer binding site was introduced by template switching. The final cDNA contained unique molecular identifiers. TCRdb analysed the 5' RACE reads with MiXCR anew, one entry per CDR3 protein. The sample has about 240,000 distinct CDR3 sequences, over 9.5% seen once. V gene TRBV29-1 combines with J gene TRBJ2-7; D not resolved. Sequencing used memory T cells sorted from blood. The sequence was obtained from a man aged 50 to 59 in good health. Here the CDR3 DNA reads TGCAGCGTTGGTTCAGGCATCTACGAGCAGTACTTC. It yields the protein CSVGSGIYEQYF.